These T cell receptor beta chains were read from a single sample in a study of blood T cell repertoires in COVID-19. TCRdb's copy holds only in-frame clones and misses some; the assay was immunoSEQ multiplex PCR. Of over 95,000 clones listed, 81% were seen once; the top ten hold less than 2%. The source material was peripheral blood. The receptors shown here come from a man between 50 and 59 years old with acute or convalescent COVID-19. Both conserved end residues are part of each CDR3. A D gene is named only where the DNA matches it firmly. Where a row states a size, it is once, few, many or the class of an expanded clone; other rows omit it.

v_call	d_call	clone_size	j_call	cdr3_nt	cdr3_aa
TRBV6-1	NA	NA	TRBJ2-4	TGTGCCAGCAGTGGGGTTAACAGGGCGGGTGACAAAAACATTCAGTACTTC	CASSGVNRAGDKNIQYF
TRBV6-6	NA	NA	TRBJ1-3	TGTGCCAGCAGTTCGCGGCAGACGTCTGGAAACACCATATATTTT	CASSSRQTSGNTIYF
TRBV12-3/TRBV12-4	NA	few	TRBJ2-1	TGTGCCAGCAGTCCCTCGGCGGTCAATGAGCAGTTCTTC	CASSPSAVNEQFF
TRBV20-1	TRBD2	NA	TRBJ2-1	TGCAGTGCTAGTCCCCTAGCGGGGGGGATTCCCAATGAGCAGTTCTTC	CSASPLAGGIPNEQFF
TRBV5-4	NA	NA	TRBJ1-1	TGTGCCAGCAGAACAGGGAGGGGAAACACTGAAGCTTTCTTT	CASRTGRGNTEAFF
TRBV12-5	NA	NA	TRBJ2-1	TGTGCTAGTGGTCTAACCAATGAGCAGTTCTTC	CASGLTNEQFF
TRBV12-3/TRBV12-4	NA	NA	TRBJ1-4	TGTGCCAGCAGTTCCCCAGGAAAACTGTTTTTT	CASSSPGKLFF
TRBV2	TRBD2	NA	TRBJ2-5	TGTGCCAGCAGTGCGGGACTAGCGTTGGAGACCCAGTACTTC	CASSAGLALETQYF
TRBV5-1	NA	NA	TRBJ2-7	TGCGCCAGCAGCCCATCAGGACAGATCTACGAGCAGTACTTC	CASSPSGQIYEQYF
TRBV30	TRBD1	NA	TRBJ1-4	TGTGCCTGGAGCCTCTGGACAGGGGGGAATGAAAAACTGTTTTTT	CAWSLWTGGNEKLFF
TRBV2	TRBD1	NA	TRBJ2-7	TGTGCCAGCATCCGGCTCCCCGGGACAGGTTCCTACGAGCAGTACTTC	CASIRLPGTGSYEQYF
TRBV4-2	TRBD2	once	TRBJ2-3	TGTGCCAGCAGCCACTTTGCGGCCAATAGCGGGGCTAGCACAGATACGCAGTATTTT	CASSHFAANSGASTDTQYF
TRBV6-1	TRBD1	NA	TRBJ1-5	TGTGCCAGCAGTGAATCCCGTGGGACAGCAGATTTAGCGAGCAATCAGCCCCAGCATTTT	CASSESRGTADLASNQPQHF
TRBV11-2	NA	NA	TRBJ1-4	TGTGCCAGCAGCCTGTCCGTCCGGGAAAAACTGTTTTTT	CASSLSVREKLFF
TRBV30	TRBD1	NA	TRBJ1-1	TGTGCCTGGAGAGAAACAGGGGACACTGAAGCTTTCTTT	CAWRETGDTEAFF
TRBV30	NA	once	TRBJ1-6	TGTGCCTGGAGGGAGGGTAACTATAATTCACCCCTCCACTTT	CAWREGNYNSPLHF
TRBV30	NA	NA	TRBJ1-3	TGTGCCTGGAGTGTGGGGGGGGCATCTGGAAACACCATATATTTT	CAWSVGGASGNTIYF
TRBV6-5	TRBD1	NA	TRBJ1-2	TGTGCCAGCAGGGAGACAGGGGGCATCTATGGCTACACCTTC	CASRETGGIYGYTF
TRBV30	NA	NA	TRBJ2-2	TGTGCCTGGAGCTACTTTGAGGGGGGGACTAACACCGGGGAGCTGTTTTTT	CAWSYFEGGTNTGELFF
TRBV10-3	NA	NA	TRBJ1-1	TGTGCCATCAGCGTGGAGCGGATGAACACTGAAGCTTTCTTT	CAISVERMNTEAFF
TRBV14	TRBD1	NA	TRBJ1-2	TGTGCCAGCAGCGCATGGACAGGGAAAGGGAACTATGGCTACACCTTC	CASSAWTGKGNYGYTF
TRBV5-1	NA	NA	TRBJ1-1	TGCGCCAGCAGCCCCGGGGGGGTGAACACTGAAGCTTTCTTT	CASSPGGVNTEAFF
TRBV6-5	NA	NA	TRBJ2-7	TGTGCCAGCAGTTTCAGGGGTCCCTCCGAGCAGTACTTC	CASSFRGPSEQYF
TRBV30	NA	NA	TRBJ1-1	TGTGCCTGGAGGGACCCACCCCGGGGATATGAAGCTTTCTTT	CAWRDPPRGYEAFF
TRBV6-5	NA	NA	TRBJ1-2	TGTGCCAGCAGTTACGGGGCCCATATGGCAGATTATGGCTACACCTTC	CASSYGAHMADYGYTF
TRBV11-2	NA	NA	TRBJ1-2	TGTGCCAGCAGCCACCGGGACACCAACTATGGCTACACCTTC	CASSHRDTNYGYTF
TRBV5-6	TRBD1	few	TRBJ1-2	TGTGCCAGCAGCTTGGGGCAGGGGGCACATGGCTACACCTTC	CASSLGQGAHGYTF
TRBV7-9	NA	NA	TRBJ2-2	TGTGCCAGCAGCGGATGGGCAGGGCGTAACACCGGGGAGCTGTTTTTT	CASSGWAGRNTGELFF
TRBV15	TRBD1	NA	TRBJ2-7	TGTGCCACCAGCAGAGATGGGACAGCAGGAGGTGGCGAGCAGTACTTC	CATSRDGTAGGGEQYF
TRBV29-1	NA	NA	TRBJ1-1	TGCAGCGCCGCCGAACAGGGAGAAGCTTTCTTT	CSAAEQGEAFF
TRBV9	TRBD1	NA	TRBJ1-3	TGTGCCAGCAGCGTCACAGGGGGAGCCGGAAACACCATATATTTT	CASSVTGGAGNTIYF
TRBV7-3	TRBD2	NA	TRBJ2-2	TGTGCCAGCAGCCCATCAGCGGGGGGCACCGGGGAGCTGTTTTTT	CASSPSAGGTGELFF
TRBV7-2	TRBD2	NA	TRBJ2-7	TGTGCCAGCAGCTTAGACATAGGGAGGGTCGAAAACGAGCAGTACTTC	CASSLDIGRVENEQYF
TRBV11-2	TRBD2	NA	TRBJ2-3	TGTGCCAGCAGCTTAGGGCGGGGGGGGACCATAACAGATACGCAGTATTTT	CASSLGRGGTITDTQYF
TRBV10-3	NA	NA	TRBJ1-1	TGTGCCATCAGGGCGGGGAACACTGAAGCTTTCTTT	CAIRAGNTEAFF
TRBV5-4	TRBD2	NA	TRBJ2-1	TGTGCCAGCAGCACCGCGACTAGCGGGGGGGTTTGGAATGAGCAGTTCTTC	CASSTATSGGVWNEQFF
TRBV5-6	TRBD1	few	TRBJ1-2	TGTGCCAGCAGCTTGGTGGGACAGGGAAGCGGCTACACCTTC	CASSLVGQGSGYTF
TRBV15	TRBD1	NA	TRBJ1-4	TGTGCCACCAGCAGAGAGAGGACAGGGGTAAATGAAAAACTGTTTTTT	CATSRERTGVNEKLFF
TRBV2	TRBD2	NA	TRBJ2-1	TGTGCCAGCAGTGTGAGTAGCGGGGGGGCCAGTGAGCAGTTCTTC	CASSVSSGGASEQFF
TRBV6-6	NA	NA	TRBJ1-4	TGTGCCATCCGTCAGGGAATCAATGAAAAACTGTTTTTT	CAIRQGINEKLFF
TRBV11-2	TRBD1	NA	TRBJ1-4	TGTGCCAGCAGCATAGGGACAGCTGATGAAAAACTGTTTTTT	CASSIGTADEKLFF
TRBV11-2	NA	once	TRBJ2-3	TGTGCCAGCAGCTTAAATAGCGTTTCCACAGATACGCAGTATTTT	CASSLNSVSTDTQYF
TRBV28	TRBD1	once	TRBJ1-2	TGTGCCAGCCGACAGGGGATTAACTATGGCTACACCTTC	CASRQGINYGYTF
TRBV4-2	NA	NA	TRBJ1-2	TGTGCCAGCAGCCAGGAAACAGTGGACTATGGCTACACCTTC	CASSQETVDYGYTF
TRBV12-3/TRBV12-4	NA	few	TRBJ1-1	TGTGCCAGCGGTTCGACAGCGAACACTGAAGCTTTCTTT	CASGSTANTEAFF
TRBV18	NA	once	TRBJ1-2	TGTGCCAGCTCACAAGACAGAAAGTATGGCTACACCTTC	CASSQDRKYGYTF
TRBV6-5	TRBD2	NA	TRBJ2-2	TGTGCCAGCAGCCGGGGGGGGTCGGACGGGGAGCTGTTTTTT	CASSRGGSDGELFF